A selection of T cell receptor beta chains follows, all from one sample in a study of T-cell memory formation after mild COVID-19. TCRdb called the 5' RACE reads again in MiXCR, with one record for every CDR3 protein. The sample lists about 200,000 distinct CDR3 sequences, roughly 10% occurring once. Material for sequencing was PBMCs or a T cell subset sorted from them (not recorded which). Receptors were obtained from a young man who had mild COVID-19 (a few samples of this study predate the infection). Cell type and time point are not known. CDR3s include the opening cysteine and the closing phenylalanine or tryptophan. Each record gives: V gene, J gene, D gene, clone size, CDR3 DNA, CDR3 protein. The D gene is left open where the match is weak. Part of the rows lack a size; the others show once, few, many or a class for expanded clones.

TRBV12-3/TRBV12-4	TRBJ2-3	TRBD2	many	TGTGCCAGCAGTTCCGGGACTAGCGGGGGGACAGATACGCAGTATTTT	CASSSGTSGGTDTQYF
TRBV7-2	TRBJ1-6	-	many	TGTGCCAGCAGCCCTCCGCCCCGACACAATAATTCACCCCTCCACTTT	CASSPPPRHNNSPLHF
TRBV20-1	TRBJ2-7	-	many	TGCAGTGCTAGCGGCGGGGGGACAGGAGTGAATGAGCAGTACTTC	CSASGGGTGVNEQYF
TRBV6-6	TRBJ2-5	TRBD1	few	TGTGCCAGCAGTTCTCACTGGGACAGGGTCGTTGAAGAGACCCAGTACTTC	CASSSHWDRVVEETQYF
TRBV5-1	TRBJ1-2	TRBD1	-	TGCGCCAGCAGCCCGGCGGGACAGGACTATGGCTACACCTTC	CASSPAGQDYGYTF
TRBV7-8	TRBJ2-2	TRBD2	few	TGTGCCAGCAGCCAAGGGGGGACTAGCGGGGTAACCGGGGAGCTGTTTTTT	CASSQGGTSGVTGELFF
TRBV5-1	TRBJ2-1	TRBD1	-	TGCGCCAGCAGCTCCGGCGGGACAGGTTCCTACAATGAGCAGTTCTTC	CASSSGGTGSYNEQFF
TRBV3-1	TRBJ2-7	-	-	TGTGCCAGCAGCCAGAGCCGCCAGATCGAGCAGTACTTC	CASSQSRQIEQYF
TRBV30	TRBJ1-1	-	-	TGTGCCTGGAGTGTGTTCCAGAACACTGAAGCTTTCTTT	CAWSVFQNTEAFF
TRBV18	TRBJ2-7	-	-	TGTGCCAGCTCACCACCCGTGGGCAGGGCGAGCGAGCAGTACTTC	CASSPPVGRASEQYF
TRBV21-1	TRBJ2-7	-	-	TGTGCCAGCAGCAGCACGCGGGGCGAGCAGTACTTC	CASSSTRGEQYF
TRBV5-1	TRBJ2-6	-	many	TGCGCCAGCAGCCCTACAGACTCTGGGGCCAACGTCCTGACTTTC	CASSPTDSGANVLTF
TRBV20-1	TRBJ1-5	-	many	TGCAGTGCTAGAGATAACCGGGGTGGTCAGCCCCAGCATTTT	CSARDNRGGQPQHF
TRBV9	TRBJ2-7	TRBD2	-	TGTGCCAGCAGCGTATCGGGGGGGGCCGAGCAGTACTTC	CASSVSGGAEQYF
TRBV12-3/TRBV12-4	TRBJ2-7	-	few	TGTGCCAGCACCAGCCCGGAGAGAGAGCAGTACTTC	CASTSPEREQYF
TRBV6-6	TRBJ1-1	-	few	TGTGCCAGCGGGTACAGTGAAGCTTTCTTT	CASGYSEAFF
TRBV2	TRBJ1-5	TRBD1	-	TGTGCCAGCACCCGGGACAGGGGGGATAATCAGCCCCAGCATTTT	CASTRDRGDNQPQHF
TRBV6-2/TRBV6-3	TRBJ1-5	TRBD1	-	TGTGCCAGCAGTCGCCTGACAGGGGGCTTAGCTCAGCCCCAGCATTTT	CASSRLTGGLAQPQHF
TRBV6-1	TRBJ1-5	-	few	TGTGCCAGCAGTGCTACAACAGGAGTTAGGAATCAGCCCCAGCATTTT	CASSATTGVRNQPQHF
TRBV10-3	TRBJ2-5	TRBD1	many	TGTGCCATCAGTGAGGCATTAGGTACAGGGGCCAGGAAGACCCAGTACTTC	CAISEALGTGARKTQYF
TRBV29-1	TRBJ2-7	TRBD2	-	TGCAGCGCTGATAGCGGGGGTCGCGAGCAGTACTTC	CSADSGGREQYF
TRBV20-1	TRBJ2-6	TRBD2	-	TGCAGTGCTACGAGAGCGGGGACTGGGGCCAACGTCCTGACTTTC	CSATRAGTGANVLTF
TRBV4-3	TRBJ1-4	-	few	TGCGCCAGCAGCCAACGCCCAGGGGCAACTAATGAAAAACTGTTTTTT	CASSQRPGATNEKLFF
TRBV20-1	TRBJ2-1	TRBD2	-	TGCAGTGCCCAACGGGGCGGGGGGGGCAATGAGCAGTTCTTC	CSAQRGGGGNEQFF